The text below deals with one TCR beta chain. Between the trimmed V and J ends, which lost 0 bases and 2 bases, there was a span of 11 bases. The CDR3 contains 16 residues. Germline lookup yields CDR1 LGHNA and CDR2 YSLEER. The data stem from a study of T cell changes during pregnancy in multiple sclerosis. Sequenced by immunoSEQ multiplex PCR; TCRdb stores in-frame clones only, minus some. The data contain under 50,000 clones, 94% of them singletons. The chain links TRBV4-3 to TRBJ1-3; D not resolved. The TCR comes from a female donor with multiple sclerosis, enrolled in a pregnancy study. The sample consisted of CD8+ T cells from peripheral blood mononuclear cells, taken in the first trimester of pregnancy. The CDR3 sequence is CASSQDESGTGNTIYF. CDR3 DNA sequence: TGCGCCAGCAGCCAAGATGAATCCGGGACTGGAAACACCATATATTTT.